This T cell receptor (beta chain) was observed in a study of control samples from healthy donors and cancer patients. Measured with immunoSEQ multiplex PCR; TCRdb has only the in-frame clones, and not every one. The table has around 190,000 clones, roughly nine tenths seen once. This CDR3 is 13 amino acids long. The germline gives CDR1 MNHEY, CDR2 SVGAGI. V lost 10 bases to trimming and J lost 5 bases; unmatched junction nucleotides: 9. The chain carries TRBV6-5 and TRBJ2-7; TRBD1 agrees at 9 bases. The sequence derives from a man younger than 45 in good health. The source material was blood. The CDR3 spells CATGQGLNHEQYF. The CDR3 DNA reads as TGTGCCACCGGACAGGGGCTGAATCACGAGCAGTACTTC.